This entry lists 2 T cell receptor beta chains sequenced from one sample in a study of technical replicates of blood from four donors. The data were produced by immunoSEQ multiplex PCR, yet TCRdb's version contains in-frame clones alone and is incomplete. The sample includes some 81,000 clones, about 91% seen only once; the top ten take less than 0.3%. The sequencing sample was made of T cells isolated from PBMCs. These receptors all come from a human donor in good health.

This rearrangement joins TRBV5-5 to TRBJ2-7; maybe TRBD2 (5 bases). Trimming pared 2 bases from V and 1 base from J, leaving 10 bases between. This CDR3 is 14 amino acids long. From germline, CDR1 is SGHKS and CDR2 YYEKEE (reference sequence). Here the CDR3 reads CASSFTAGSYEQYF. CDR3 coding DNA: TGTGCCAGCAGCTTTACCGCGGGTTCCTACGAGCAGTACTTC.

The chain carries TRBV5-1 and TRBJ2-2, with 7 positions matching TRBD1. J was trimmed by 1 base and V by 7 bases; bases with no gene match: 13. CDR3 size: 17 residues. Germline V CDR1 and CDR2: SGHRS, YFSETQ. The chain's CDR3 is CASRLNRGSGNTGELFF. The CDR3 nucleotides read TGCGCCAGCCGCCTGAACAGGGGTTCGGGGAACACCGGGGAGCTGTTTTTT.